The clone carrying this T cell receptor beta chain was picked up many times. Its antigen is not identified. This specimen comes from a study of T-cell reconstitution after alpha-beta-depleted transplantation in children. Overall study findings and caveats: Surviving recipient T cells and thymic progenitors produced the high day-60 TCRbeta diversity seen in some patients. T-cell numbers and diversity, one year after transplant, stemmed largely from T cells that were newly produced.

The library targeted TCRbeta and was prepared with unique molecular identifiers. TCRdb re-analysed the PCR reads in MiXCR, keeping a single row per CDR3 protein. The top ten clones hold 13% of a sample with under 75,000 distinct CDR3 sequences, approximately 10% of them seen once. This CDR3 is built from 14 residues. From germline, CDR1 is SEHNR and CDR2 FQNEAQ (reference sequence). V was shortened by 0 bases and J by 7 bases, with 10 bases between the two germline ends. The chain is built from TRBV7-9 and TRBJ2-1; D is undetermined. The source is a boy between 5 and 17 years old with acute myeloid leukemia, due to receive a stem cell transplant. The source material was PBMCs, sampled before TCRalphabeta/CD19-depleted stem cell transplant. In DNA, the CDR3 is TGTGCCAGCAGCTTAGCGGTATGGTTAAATGAGCAGTTCTTC. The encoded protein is CASSLAVWLNEQFF.